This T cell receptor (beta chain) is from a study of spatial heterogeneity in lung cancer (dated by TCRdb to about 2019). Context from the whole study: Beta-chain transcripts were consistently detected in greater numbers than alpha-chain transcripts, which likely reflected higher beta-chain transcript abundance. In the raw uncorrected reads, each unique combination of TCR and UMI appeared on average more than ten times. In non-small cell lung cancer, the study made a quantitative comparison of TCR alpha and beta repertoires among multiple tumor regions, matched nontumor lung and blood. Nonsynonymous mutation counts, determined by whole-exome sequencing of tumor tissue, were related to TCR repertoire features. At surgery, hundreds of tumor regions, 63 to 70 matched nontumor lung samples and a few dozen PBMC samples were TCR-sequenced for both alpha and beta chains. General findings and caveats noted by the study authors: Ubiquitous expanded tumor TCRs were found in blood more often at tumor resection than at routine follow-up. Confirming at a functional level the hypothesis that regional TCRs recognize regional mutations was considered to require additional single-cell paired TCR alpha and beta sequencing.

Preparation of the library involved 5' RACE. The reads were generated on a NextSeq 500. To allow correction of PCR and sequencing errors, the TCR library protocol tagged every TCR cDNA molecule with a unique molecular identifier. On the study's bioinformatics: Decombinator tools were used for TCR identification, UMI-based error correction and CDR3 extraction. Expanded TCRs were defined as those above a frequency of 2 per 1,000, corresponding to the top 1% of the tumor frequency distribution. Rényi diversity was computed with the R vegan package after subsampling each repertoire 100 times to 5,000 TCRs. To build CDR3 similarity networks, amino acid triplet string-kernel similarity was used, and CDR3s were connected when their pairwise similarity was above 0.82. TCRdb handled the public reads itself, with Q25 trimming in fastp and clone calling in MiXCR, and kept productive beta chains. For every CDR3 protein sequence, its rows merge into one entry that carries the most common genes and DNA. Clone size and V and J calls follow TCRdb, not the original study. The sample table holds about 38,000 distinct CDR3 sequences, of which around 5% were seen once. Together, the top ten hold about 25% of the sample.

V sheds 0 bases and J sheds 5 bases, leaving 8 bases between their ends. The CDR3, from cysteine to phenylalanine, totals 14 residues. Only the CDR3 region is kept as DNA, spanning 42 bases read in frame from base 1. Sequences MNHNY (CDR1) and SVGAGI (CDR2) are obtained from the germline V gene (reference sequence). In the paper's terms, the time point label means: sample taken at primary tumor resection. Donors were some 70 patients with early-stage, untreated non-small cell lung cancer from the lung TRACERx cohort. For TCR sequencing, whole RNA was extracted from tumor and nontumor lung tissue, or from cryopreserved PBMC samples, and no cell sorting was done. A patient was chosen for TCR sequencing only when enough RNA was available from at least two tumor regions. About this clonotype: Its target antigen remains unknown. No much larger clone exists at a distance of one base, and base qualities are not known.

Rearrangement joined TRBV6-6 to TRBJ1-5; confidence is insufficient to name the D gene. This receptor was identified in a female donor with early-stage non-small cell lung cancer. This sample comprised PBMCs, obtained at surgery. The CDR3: CASSYSDRDQPQHF. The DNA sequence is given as TGTGCCAGCAGTTACTCGGATAGGGATCAGCCCCAGCATTTT.